This TCR beta chain appears in the sequencing data of a study of spatial heterogeneity in lung cancer. At the level of the study: Compared with alpha-chain sequences, beta-chain sequences were consistently detected in greater numbers. Combinations of a unique TCR and a UMI were tallied in raw reads, and on average each appeared more than ten times. Study conclusions and caveats: Relative to follow-up, resection was when ubiquitous expanded tumor TCRs appeared more in blood.

The V gene lost 5 bases and the J gene lost 4 bases, with 17 bases spanning the gap. The CDR3 loop spans 15 amino acids. Germline assignment: CDR1 SEHNR and CDR2 FQNEAQ (reference sequence). Time point here: sample taken at primary tumor resection. Whole RNA, which was extracted from tumor, nontumor lung tissue or frozen PBMC, was sequenced without any cell sorting. Each TCR cDNA molecule bore a unique molecular identifier. TCRdb reprocessed the 5' RACE reads with MiXCR, giving one entry per CDR3 protein. The table lists 4,000 to 5,000 distinct CDR3 sequences, roughly a sixth of them singletons. This clonotype is judged medium-sized. Its antigen is undetermined.

The J gene is TRBJ1-2, the V gene TRBV7-9; D call uncertain. The TCR sequence derives from a male donor with early-stage non-small cell lung cancer. Specimen: PBMCs, collected at surgery. This chain's CDR3 is CASSPPSELLYGYTF. The CDR3 coding sequence is TGTGCCAGCAGCCCCCCGTCGGAACTTCTCTATGGCTACACCTTC.